This T cell receptor beta chain originates from a study of blood T cell repertoires in COVID-19 (TCRdb year 2020). Describing the broader study: Collaborator samples came from the United States, Italy and Spain and covered acute and convalescent phases of COVID-19. The material from the prospective study consisted of cDNA or gDNA derived from T cells, B-cell-depleted T cells, or PBMCs. The dataset comprised deeply sampled blood TCRbeta repertoires from subjects exposed to, actively infected with, or recovered from COVID-19. The repertoires were released in a freely available public database intended as a resource for research on the immune response to SARS-CoV-2. The samples were drawn from two sources: the first 160 participants of the ongoing ImmuneRACE study, and 1,000 to 1,500 subjects contributed by 6 global collaborators. Sample metadata almost always included a de-identified subject ID, COVID-19 status, age in years and sex. Where available, HLA class I and class II types were obtained from metadata supplied by the sample provider rather than from assay-based typing.

The CDR3 sequence holds 15 residues, the cysteine and phenylalanine included. Kept here is only the CDR3 DNA, which spans 45 bases and is read in frame from base 1. V is clipped by 6 bases and J by 1 base, and the sequence between their germline boundaries is 15 bases long. Via the germline V gene (reference sequence), CDR1 is LNHNV and CDR2 YYDKDF. The full study reports these points: The amount of clinical and demographic metadata varied by source and participant and was provided uncurated.

The immunoSEQ Assay, a bias-controlled multiplex PCR, was used to amplify TCRbeta CDR3 regions from genomic DNA. The paper's data handling went like this. The number of nucleated cells in each sample was estimated from the amplification of reference gene primers within the assay. Sequence reads were collapsed and filtered to measure the absolute abundance of every unique TCRbeta CDR3 rearrangement. For each sample, productive Simpson clonality was calculated as the square root of Simpson's diversity index across productive rearrangements. This immuneACCESS table, as held by TCRdb, lists in-frame sequences with V and J called but not all clones. Of the missing ones, under half trace to an unresolved V gene in checked studies; the others have no known cause. V, J and clone size are taken as reported in that table, and D and trimming were inferred from the DNA itself. This sample lists roughly 410,000 clones; approximately 89% were detected once. Approximately 1.5% of the sample comes from the top ten.

Notes on this clone: Its antigen specificity is not known. There are no base qualities to consult, and no much larger clone falls within one base.

In Seattle, one collaborating source enrolled patients while the infection was active and tracked those patients longitudinally over the course of disease. Each collaborating institution followed its own protocols to collect whole blood in K2EDTA tubes. Collaborator samples were shipped for TCRbeta analysis as frozen whole blood, isolated PBMCs, or DNA extracted from either sample type. This clonotype was obtained from a woman between 40 and 50 years old with COVID-19, enrolled during active disease. The V and J genes are TRBV15 and TRBJ1-1, and the D gene may be TRBD1, 5 bases matching. Sequencing was carried out using peripheral blood. The DNA sequence is given as TGTGCCACCAGAAGGGGTGGGCGGACGAACACTGAAGCTTTCTTT. The resulting protein is CATRRGGRTNTEAFF.